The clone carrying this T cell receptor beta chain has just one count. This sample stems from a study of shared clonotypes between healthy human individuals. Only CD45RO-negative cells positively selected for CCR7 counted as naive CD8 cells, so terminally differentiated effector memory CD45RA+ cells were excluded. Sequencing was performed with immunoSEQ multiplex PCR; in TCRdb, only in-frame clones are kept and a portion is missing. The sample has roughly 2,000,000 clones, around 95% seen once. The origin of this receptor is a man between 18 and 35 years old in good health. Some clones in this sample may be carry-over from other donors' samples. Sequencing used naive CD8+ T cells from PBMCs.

This chain's CDR3 is CASSQGSGAYQETQYF. The CDR3 DNA follows: TGTGCCAGCAGCCAAGGGTCAGGGGCGTACCAAGAGACCCAGTACTTC. The rearrangement uses TRBV4-2 and TRBJ2-5; the D gene is possibly TRBD1 (6 bases). The V gene's germline CDR1 is LGHNA and CDR2 YNFKEQ. Between the trimmed V and J ends, which lost 1 base and 0 bases, there was a span of 12 bases. CDR3 length: 16 residues.